The present T cell receptor beta chain was sequenced within a study of OX40 agonist ivuxolimab in advanced cancers. Study background: Ivuxolimab is an agonistic anti-OX40 (CD134) antibody, and patients were treated with it. Dose-escalation patients suffered from hepatocellular carcinoma, melanoma, renal cell or head and neck cancer.

V was shortened by 0 bases and J by 14 bases, with 23 bases between the two germline ends. The CDR3 contains 16 residues. Germline CDR1 MNHNY, CDR2 SVGAGI (reference sequence). Remarks on this clone: What it recognizes is unknown.

Peripheral blood came from all dose cohorts at three timepoints. The method was immunoSEQ multiplex PCR; TCRdb's version includes in-frame clones alone and lacks a portion of them. The data contain roughly 15,000 clones, roughly 87% of them singletons. Study-wide results and caveats: The investigators did not determine what antigen specificity the expanded peripheral T cells had.

The sequences come from CD4+ or CD8+ T cells sorted from blood, collected in a trial of the OX40 agonist ivuxolimab. The sequence came from an adult with an advanced solid tumor such as melanoma, head and neck, liver or kidney cancer. The chain uses TRBV6-6 and TRBJ2-1; a possible D gene is TRBD2 (5 bases). CDR3 protein: CASSYSRVRTNEGEFF. CDR3 nucleotide sequence: TGTGCCAGCAGTTACTCAAGGGTCCGGACCAACGAGGGAGAGTTCTTC.